What follows describes a single T cell receptor (beta chain). Its antigen is currently unknown. The sample has other DNA sequences that encode this CDR3 too. These data come from a study of shared clonotypes between healthy human individuals. General observations from the study: Represented diversity, genetic and exposure-history alike, was limited by few donors.

The method was immunoSEQ multiplex PCR; TCRdb's version includes in-frame clones alone and lacks a portion of them. The sample holds 900,000 to 1,200,000 clones, approximately 80% seen once. All donors were healthy HIV-negative adults lacking recent acute infections or vaccinations. The donor cohort consisted entirely of Caucasian adults residing in Nashville, Tennessee. The CDR3 consists of 14 residues. Deletions cut 4 bases from V and 7 bases from J, with 15 bases between. Per germline, CDR1 SGDLS and CDR2 YYNGEE. The sequencing sample was made of memory CD4+ T cells from PBMCs. This sample's subset: CD45RA-negative fraction. The chain is built from TRBV9 and TRBJ2-1; D ambiguous. This receptor was obtained from a man aged 18 to 30 in good health. Some clones in this sample may be carry-over from other donors' samples. CDR3 DNA: TGTGCCAGCAGCCCCAGGTGGCCTTCGAATGAGCAGTTCTTC. Its translation: CASSPRWPSNEQFF. Looking up the rest from reference TRBV9 and TRBJ2-1 gives the full variable domain: DSGVTQTPKHLITATGQRVTLRCSPRSGDLSVYWYQQSLDQGLQFLIQYYNGEERAKGNILERFSAQQFPDLHSELNLSSLELGDSALYFCASSPRWPSNEQFFGPGTRLTVL.